A single sample is the source of the 20 T cell receptor beta chains below, sequenced in a study of blood T cell repertoires in COVID-19. Clones were sequenced by immunoSEQ multiplex PCR, and TCRdb holds only the in-frame ones, with some missing. Found here are fewer than 300,000 clones, around 80% of them singletons; the top ten hold about 5%. Input material: PBMCs or T cells enriched from blood (not recorded which). The receptors were sampled from a man in his forties or fifties who had been exposed to COVID-19.

The chain employs TRBV24-1 and TRBJ2-3; perhaps TRBD2 as D (5 bases). There are 12 residues in the CDR3. V lost 9 bases, J lost 2 bases, and 8 bases lay in between. CDR1 is KGHDR and CDR2 is SFDVKD in the germline V gene. Here the CDR3 reads CATEGPTDTQYF. For the CDR3, the DNA is TGTGCCACCGAGGGTCCCACAGATACGCAGTATTTT.

The V and J genes are TRBV5-1 and TRBJ2-4; the match to TRBD2 covers 8 bases. The germline CDR1 and CDR2 sequences are SGHRS and YFSETQ. This CDR3 region has 14 residues. The ends lost 2 bases at V and 6 bases at J; junction bases unmatched: 4. CDR3 residues: CASSFGLAGNIQYF. The CDR3 DNA is TGCGCCAGCAGCTTCGGACTAGCCGGAAACATTCAGTACTTC. Full variable domain (remainder filled in from reference TRBV5-1 and TRBJ2-4): KAGVTQTPRYLIKTRGQQVTLSCSPISGHRSVSWYQQTPGQGLQFLFEYFSETQRNKGNFPGRFSGRQFSNSRSEMNVSTLELGDSALYLCASSFGLAGNIQYFGAGTRLSVL.

The J gene is TRBJ2-5, the V gene TRBV7-9; D not resolved. The V end was cut by 1 base, the J end by 1 base, with 10 bases between. Germline values: CDR1 SEHNR, CDR2 FQNEAQ (reference sequence). The CDR3 runs to 15 residues. CDR3 protein: CASSLGSSVQETQYF. CDR3 DNA: TGTGCCAGCAGCTTAGGATCGTCAGTCCAAGAGACCCAGTACTTC.

The chain has TRBV30 and TRBJ1-4; TRBD1 aligns across 11 bases. V was pared by 2 bases and J by 10 bases, with 12 bases of the junction left unmatched. The germline V gene has CDR1 GTSNPN and CDR2 SVGIG (reference sequence). The CDR3 has 16 amino acids. This CDR3 reads CAWSPSGTGGIGKLFF. CDR3 nucleotides: TGTGCCTGGAGTCCATCCGGGACAGGGGGAATTGGAAAACTGTTTTTT.

This clone was seen more than once but under ten times. V is TRBV29-1 and J is TRBJ1-1; D unclear. The germline V and J ends were trimmed by 4 bases and 4 bases, with 7 bases remaining between them. There are 11 residues in the CDR3. Germline V CDR1 and CDR2: SQVTM, ANQGSEA. DNA of the CDR3: TGCAGCGTTGCCTTCGGCACTGAAGCTTTCTTT. Protein sequence: CSVAFGTEAFF. The full variable domain, its missing parts supplied by reference TRBV29-1 and TRBJ1-1, is SAVISQKPSRDICQRGTSLTIQCQVDSQVTMMFWYRQQPGQSLTLIATANQGSEATYESGFVIDKFPISRPNLTFSTLTVSNMSPEDSSIYLCSVAFGTEAFFGQGTRLTVV.

The chain employs TRBV2 and TRBJ1-5; 8 nucleotides align to TRBD1. This CDR3 has 15 residues. Trimming cost V 4 bases and J 5 bases; bases outside gene matches: 7. The V gene's germline CDR1 is SNHLY and CDR2 FYNNEI. The CDR3 spells CASSGRDRYDQPQHF. The CDR3 DNA is TGTGCCAGCAGTGGACGGGACAGGTACGATCAGCCCCAGCATTTT.

The chain links TRBV11-3 to TRBJ1-4; D is ambiguous. The germline V and J ends were trimmed by 4 bases and 8 bases, with 5 bases remaining between them. CDR3 length equals 11 residues. Germline-derived CDR1 and CDR2 are SGHNT and YENEEA. This CDR3 is CASSSREKLFF. The CDR3 DNA is TGTGCCAGCAGCTCGAGAGAAAAACTGTTTTTT. Supplemented by reference TRBV11-3 and TRBJ1-4, the full variable domain reads EAGVVQSPRYKIIEKKQPVAFWCNPISGHNTLYWYLQNLGQGPELLIRYENEEAVDDSQLPKDRFSAERLKGVDSTLKIQPAELGDSAVYLCASSSREKLFFGSGTQLSVL.

The gene calls are TRBV5-1 and TRBJ2-7; D gene ambiguous. Trimming pared 1 base from V and 3 bases from J, leaving 14 bases between. Germline V lookup: CDR1 SGHRS, CDR2 YFSETQ. This CDR3 contains 15 residues. CDR3 amino acids: CASSLLPAEYYEQYF. The CDR3 DNA reads as TGCGCCAGCAGCTTGCTCCCCGCGGAGTACTACGAGCAGTACTTC.

This chain uses TRBV7-6 with TRBJ2-1, with 12 positions matching TRBD2. The V gene's germline CDR1 is SGHVS and CDR2 FNYEAQ. Trimming at V came to 6 bases and at J to 10 bases, leaving 13 bases not matched to a gene. CDR3 size: 16 residues. CDR3 in amino acids: CASRMTSGSESREQFF. For the CDR3, the DNA is TGTGCCAGCAGGATGACTAGCGGGAGTGAATCGCGGGAGCAGTTCTTC. Full variable domain (outside the CDR3, taken from reference TRBV7-6 and TRBJ2-1): GAGVSQSPRYKVTKRGQDVALRCDPISGHVSLYWYRQALGQGPEFLTYFNYEAQQDKSGLPNDRFSAERPEGSISTLTIQRTEQRDSAMYRCASRMTSGSESREQFFGPGTRLTVL.

CDR3 residues: CASSRGGSTDTQYF. CDR3 nucleotides: TGCGCCAGCAGCCGAGGGGGAAGCACAGATACGCAGTATTTT. J is TRBJ2-3 and V is TRBV5-1; tentative D call: TRBD1 (6 bases). Germline V lookup: CDR1 SGHRS, CDR2 YFSETQ. V was clipped by 4 bases and J by 0 bases, with 9 bases between them. This CDR3 spans 14 amino acids.

This sequence joins TRBV10-3 and TRBJ2-1, with TRBD2 matching over 10 bases. This CDR3 has 16 residues. Germline CDR1 and CDR2: ENHRY and SYGVKD. The junction had 5 bases not matched to a gene; V was cut back by 3 bases and J by 3 bases. The CDR3 region is CAISESRTSGYNEQFF. CDR3 sequence (DNA): TGTGCCATCAGTGAAAGCCGGACTAGCGGCTACAATGAGCAGTTCTTC.

The V and J genes are TRBV5-1 and TRBJ1-3; D gene ambiguous. The CDR3 sequence is 13 residues long. The germline gives CDR1 SGHRS, CDR2 YFSETQ. V lost 0 bases and J 4 bases, leaving 5 bases between the germline ends. The CDR3 DNA reads TGCGCCAGCAGCTTGGGAGCCGGAAACACCATATATTTT. Amino acid sequence: CASSLGAGNTIYF.

The genes are TRBV30 and TRBJ2-1; 8 nucleotides align to TRBD2. From germline, CDR1 is GTSNPN and CDR2 SVGIG (reference sequence). This CDR3 is 12 amino acids long. J gave up 9 bases and V 3 bases, and 4 bases lay outside the gene matches. CDR3 nucleotides: TGTGCCTGGAGGGGACTAGTTCGTGAGCAGTTCTTC. Its protein is CAWRGLVREQFF.

This CDR3 reads CASSQGLASGEQYF. CDR3 DNA: TGCGCCAGCAGCCAAGGACTAGCCTCCGGCGAGCAGTACTTC. The rearrangement links TRBV4-1 to TRBJ2-7; 7 bases map to TRBD2. Germline V gene data show CDR1 as MGHRA and CDR2 as YSYEKL. V dropped 1 base and J dropped 6; count of bases not matched to a gene: 6. The CDR3 has 14 residues.

The gene calls are TRBV3-1 (or the pseudogene TRBV3-2) and TRBJ1-6; D might be TRBD1 (5 bases). The CDR3 totals 16 residues. CDR1 and CDR2 (germline): LGHDT, YNNKEL (reference sequence). V dropped 1 base and J dropped 4 bases, with 11 bases sitting between them. The DNA for the CDR3 is TGTGCCAGCAGCCAAGGTTCAGGGCCATATAATTCACCCCTCCACTTT. Its protein is CASSQGSGPYNSPLHF.

The V and J genes are TRBV5-1 and TRBJ2-1; possibly TRBD1 for D (7 bases). Trimming stripped 8 bases from V and 7 bases from J, with 19 bases between. Per the germline V gene, CDR1 is SGHRS and CDR2 is YFSETQ. CDR3 size: 14 residues. The CDR3 spells CASGIRQGGNEQFF. CDR3 DNA sequence: TGCGCCAGTGGCATAAGACAGGGAGGTAATGAGCAGTTCTTC.

This clone was found many times. The chain employs TRBV4-1 and TRBJ2-3; 8 bases line up with TRBD2. The CDR3 extends over 16 amino acids. Germline V gene data show CDR1 as MGHRA and CDR2 as YSYEKL. The trim removed 6 bases at V and 7 bases at J, leaving 15 bases unmatched. CDR3: CASRPTAGGHGYTQYF. For the CDR3, the DNA is TGCGCCAGCAGACCTACGGCGGGAGGACACGGATATACGCAGTATTTT.

V is TRBV19 and J is TRBJ1-1, with D possibly being TRBD1 (5 bases). Trimming removed 10 bases from V and 5 bases from J, with 23 bases in between. Looked up from germline, CDR1 is LNHDA and CDR2 is SQIVND (reference sequence). The CDR3 is 15 amino acids. CDR3 nucleotides: TGTGCCACCAGTATTCCACAGGCCATGGGGACTGAAGCTTTCTTT. It translates to CATSIPQAMGTEAFF.

This chain joins TRBV7-8 and TRBJ1-1; D may be TRBD1 (5 bases). This CDR3 has 13 residues. V lost 0 bases and J 8 bases, leaving 10 bases between the germline ends. The germline gives CDR1 SGHVS, CDR2 FQNEAQ. The CDR3 DNA follows: TGTGCCAGCAGCTTAGCTCCGGGACTGGAAGCTTTCTTT. Translated, it gives CASSLAPGLEAFF.

The V gene is TRBV27, the J gene TRBJ2-7; TRBD2 is a possible D gene (6 bases). Per germline, CDR1 MNHEY and CDR2 SMNVEV (reference sequence). The CDR3 covers 15 residues. Trimming took off 4 bases at V and 2 bases at J, with 15 bases between the two ends. CDR3 residues: CASSSASGLPYEQYF. The CDR3 DNA reads as TGTGCCAGCAGTTCGGCGAGCGGGCTACCCTACGAGCAGTACTTC.